The clone carrying this TCR beta chain was seen many times. What it binds is unknown. This specimen belongs to a study of tumor and adjacent non-tumor tissue in lung cancer. Whole-study findings and limits: Normal lung showed higher cumulative top 100 clone frequency than tumor. Tumor tissue had significantly higher TCR diversity than normal lung.

The CDR3 is 15 residues long. Trimming pared 5 bases from V and 3 bases from J, leaving 14 bases between. No cell sorting was done before RNA was extracted from the tissue. Distant lung tissue was collected more than 3 cm away from the tumor edge. Three rounds of nested PCR, following a modified ARM-PCR protocol, produced the TCRbeta library. TCRdb re-analysed the multiplex PCR reads in MiXCR, keeping a single row per CDR3 protein. Of 55,000 to 65,000 distinct CDR3 sequences in the sample, about 55% were seen once. This TCR derives from a man aged 70-80 years with non-small cell lung cancer. The rearrangement uses TRBV12-3 or TRBV12-4 and TRBJ1-5, with D perhaps TRBD1 (6 bases). The sequenced sample consisted of distant non-tumor lung tissue. The CDR3 protein is CASSAQTGTNQPQHF. In DNA form, the CDR3 reads TGTGCCAGCAGTGCCCAGACAGGAACCAATCAGCCCCAGCATTTT.